The entry that follows covers one TCR beta chain sequence. Its target is not known. This CDR3 region has 14 residues. V was shortened by 2 bases and J by 10 bases, with 16 bases between the two germline ends. Germline CDR1 reads SGHDT; CDR2 reads YYEEEE. Through a sample-barcoded 5' primer and a J-beta primer mix, a second PCR was run for about 7 to 12 cycles. Through a template-switch adaptor with 12 random nucleotides, each cDNA molecule received a tag. One entry per CDR3 protein results from TCRdb running MiXCR on the 5' RACE reads. The sample holds 630,000 or so distinct CDR3 sequences, 32% seen once. Total RNA amounts of at least 5.5 micrograms were extracted per sample. The data derive from a study of blood T cells in healthy people across ages. Study results and limitations: A roughly linear age-dependent decrease characterized TCR beta diversity per million T cells.

V usage is TRBV5-6 and J usage is TRBJ2-1; no firm D call. The TCR comes from a woman older than 75 in good health. The specimen sequenced was blood. This CDR3 reads CASSLGTVGMEQFF. In DNA, the CDR3 is TGTGCCAGCAGCTTAGGTACTGTGGGGATGGAGCAGTTCTTC.